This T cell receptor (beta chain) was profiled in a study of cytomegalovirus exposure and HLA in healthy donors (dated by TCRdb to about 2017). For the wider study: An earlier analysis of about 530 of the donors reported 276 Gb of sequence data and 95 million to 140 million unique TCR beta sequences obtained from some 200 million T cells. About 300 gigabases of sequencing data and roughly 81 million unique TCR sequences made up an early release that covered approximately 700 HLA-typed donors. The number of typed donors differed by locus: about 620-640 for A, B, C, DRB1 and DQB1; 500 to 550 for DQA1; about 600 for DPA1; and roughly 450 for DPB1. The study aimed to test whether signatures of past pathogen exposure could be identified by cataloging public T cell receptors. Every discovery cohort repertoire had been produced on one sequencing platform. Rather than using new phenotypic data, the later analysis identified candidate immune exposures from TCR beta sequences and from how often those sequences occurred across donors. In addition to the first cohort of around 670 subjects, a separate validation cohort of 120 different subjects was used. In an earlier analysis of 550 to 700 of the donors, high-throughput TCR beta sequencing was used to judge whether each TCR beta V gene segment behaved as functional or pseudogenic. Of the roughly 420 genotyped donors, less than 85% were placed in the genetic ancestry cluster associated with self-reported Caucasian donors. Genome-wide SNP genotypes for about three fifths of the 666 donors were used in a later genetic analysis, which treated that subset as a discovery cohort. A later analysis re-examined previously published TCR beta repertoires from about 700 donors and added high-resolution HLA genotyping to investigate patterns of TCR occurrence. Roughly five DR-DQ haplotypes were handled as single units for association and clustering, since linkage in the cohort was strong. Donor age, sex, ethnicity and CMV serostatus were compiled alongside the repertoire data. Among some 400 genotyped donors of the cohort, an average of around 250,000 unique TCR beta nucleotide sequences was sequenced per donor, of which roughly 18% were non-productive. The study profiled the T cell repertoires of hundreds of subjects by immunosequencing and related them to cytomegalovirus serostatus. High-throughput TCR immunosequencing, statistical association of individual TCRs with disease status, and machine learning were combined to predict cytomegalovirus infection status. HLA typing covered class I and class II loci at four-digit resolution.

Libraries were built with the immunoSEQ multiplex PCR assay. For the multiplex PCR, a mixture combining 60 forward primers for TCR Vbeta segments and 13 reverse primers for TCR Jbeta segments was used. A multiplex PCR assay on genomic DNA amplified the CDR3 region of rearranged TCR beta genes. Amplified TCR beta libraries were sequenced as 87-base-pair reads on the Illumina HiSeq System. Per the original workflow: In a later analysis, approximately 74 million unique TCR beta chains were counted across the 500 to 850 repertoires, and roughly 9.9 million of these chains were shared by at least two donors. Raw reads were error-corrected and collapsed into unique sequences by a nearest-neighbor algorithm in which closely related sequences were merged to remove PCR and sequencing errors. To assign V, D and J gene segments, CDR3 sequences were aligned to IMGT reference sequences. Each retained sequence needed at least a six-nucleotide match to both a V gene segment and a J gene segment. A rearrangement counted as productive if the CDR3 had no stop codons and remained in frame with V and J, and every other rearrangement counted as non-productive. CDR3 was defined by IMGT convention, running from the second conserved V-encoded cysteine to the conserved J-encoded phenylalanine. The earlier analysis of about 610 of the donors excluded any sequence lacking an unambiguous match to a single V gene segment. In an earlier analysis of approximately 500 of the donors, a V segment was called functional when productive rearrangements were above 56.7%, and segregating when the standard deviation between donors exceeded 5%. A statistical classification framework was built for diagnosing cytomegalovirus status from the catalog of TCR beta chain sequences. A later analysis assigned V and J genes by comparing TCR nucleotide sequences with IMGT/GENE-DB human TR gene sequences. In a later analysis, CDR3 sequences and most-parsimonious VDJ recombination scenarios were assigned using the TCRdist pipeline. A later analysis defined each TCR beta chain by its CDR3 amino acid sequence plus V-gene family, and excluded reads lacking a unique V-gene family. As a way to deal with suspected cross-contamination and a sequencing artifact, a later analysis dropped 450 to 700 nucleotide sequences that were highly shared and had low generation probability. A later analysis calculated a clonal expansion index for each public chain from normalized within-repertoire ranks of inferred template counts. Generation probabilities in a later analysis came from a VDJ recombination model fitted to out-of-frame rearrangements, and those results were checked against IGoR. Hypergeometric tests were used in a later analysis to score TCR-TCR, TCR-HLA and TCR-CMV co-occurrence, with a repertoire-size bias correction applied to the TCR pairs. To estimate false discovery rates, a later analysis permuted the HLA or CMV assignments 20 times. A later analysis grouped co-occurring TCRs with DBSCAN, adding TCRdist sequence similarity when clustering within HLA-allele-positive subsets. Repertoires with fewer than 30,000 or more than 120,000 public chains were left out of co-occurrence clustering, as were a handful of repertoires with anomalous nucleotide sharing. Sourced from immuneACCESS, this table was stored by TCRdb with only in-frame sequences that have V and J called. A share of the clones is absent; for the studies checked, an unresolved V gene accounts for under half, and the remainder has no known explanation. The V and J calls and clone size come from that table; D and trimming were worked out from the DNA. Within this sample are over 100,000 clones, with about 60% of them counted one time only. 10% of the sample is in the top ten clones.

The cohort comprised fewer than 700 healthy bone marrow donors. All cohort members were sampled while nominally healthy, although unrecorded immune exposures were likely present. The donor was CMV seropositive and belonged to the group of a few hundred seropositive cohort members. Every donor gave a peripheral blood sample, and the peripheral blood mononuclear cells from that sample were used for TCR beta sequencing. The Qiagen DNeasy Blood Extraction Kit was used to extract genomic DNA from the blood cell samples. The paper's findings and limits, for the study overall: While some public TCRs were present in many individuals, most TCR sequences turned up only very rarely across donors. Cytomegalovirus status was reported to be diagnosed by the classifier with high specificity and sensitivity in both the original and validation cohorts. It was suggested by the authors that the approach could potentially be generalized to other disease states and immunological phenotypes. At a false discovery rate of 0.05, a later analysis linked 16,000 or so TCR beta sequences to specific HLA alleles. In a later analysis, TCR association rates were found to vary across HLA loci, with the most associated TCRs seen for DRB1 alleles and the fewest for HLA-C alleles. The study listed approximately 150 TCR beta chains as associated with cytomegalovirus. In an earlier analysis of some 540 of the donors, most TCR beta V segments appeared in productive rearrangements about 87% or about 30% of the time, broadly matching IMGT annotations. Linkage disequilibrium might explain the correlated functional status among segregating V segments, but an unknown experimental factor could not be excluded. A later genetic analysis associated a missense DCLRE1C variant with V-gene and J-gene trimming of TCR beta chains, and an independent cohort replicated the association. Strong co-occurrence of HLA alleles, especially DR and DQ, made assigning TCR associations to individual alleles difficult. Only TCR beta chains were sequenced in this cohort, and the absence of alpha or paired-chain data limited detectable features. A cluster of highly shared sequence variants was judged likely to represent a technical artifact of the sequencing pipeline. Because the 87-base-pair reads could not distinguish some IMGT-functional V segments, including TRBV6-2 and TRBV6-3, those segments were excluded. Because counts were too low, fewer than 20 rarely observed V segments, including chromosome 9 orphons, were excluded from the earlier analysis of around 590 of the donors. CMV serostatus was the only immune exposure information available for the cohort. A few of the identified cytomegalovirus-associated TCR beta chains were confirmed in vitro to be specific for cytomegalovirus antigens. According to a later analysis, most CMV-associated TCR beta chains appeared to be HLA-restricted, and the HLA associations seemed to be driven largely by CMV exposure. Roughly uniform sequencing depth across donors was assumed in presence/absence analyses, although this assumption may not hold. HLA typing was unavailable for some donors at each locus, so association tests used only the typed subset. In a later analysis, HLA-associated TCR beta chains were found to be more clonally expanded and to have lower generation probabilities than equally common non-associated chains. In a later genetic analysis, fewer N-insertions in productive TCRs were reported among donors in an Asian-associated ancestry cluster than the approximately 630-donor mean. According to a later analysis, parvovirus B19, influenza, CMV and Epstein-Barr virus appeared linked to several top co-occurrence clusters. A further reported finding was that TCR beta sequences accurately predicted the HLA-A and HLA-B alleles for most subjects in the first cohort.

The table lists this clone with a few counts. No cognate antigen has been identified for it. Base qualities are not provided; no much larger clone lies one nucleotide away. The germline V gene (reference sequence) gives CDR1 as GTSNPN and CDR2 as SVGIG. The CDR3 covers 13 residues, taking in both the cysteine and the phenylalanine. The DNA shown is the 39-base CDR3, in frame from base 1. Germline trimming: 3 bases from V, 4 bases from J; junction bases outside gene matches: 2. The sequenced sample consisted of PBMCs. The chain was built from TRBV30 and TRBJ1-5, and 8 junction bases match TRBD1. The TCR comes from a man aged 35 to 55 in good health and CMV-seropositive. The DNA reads TGTGCCTGGAGCGGACAGGGTAATCAGCCCCAGCATTTT. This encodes CAWSGQGNQPQHF. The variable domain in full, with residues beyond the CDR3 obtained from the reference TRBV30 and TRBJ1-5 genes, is SQTIHQWPATLVQPVGSPLSLECTVEGTSNPNLYWYRQAAGRGLQLLFYSVGIGQISSEVPQNLSASRPQDRQFILSSKKLLLSDSGFYLCAWSGQGNQPQHFGDGTRLSIL.